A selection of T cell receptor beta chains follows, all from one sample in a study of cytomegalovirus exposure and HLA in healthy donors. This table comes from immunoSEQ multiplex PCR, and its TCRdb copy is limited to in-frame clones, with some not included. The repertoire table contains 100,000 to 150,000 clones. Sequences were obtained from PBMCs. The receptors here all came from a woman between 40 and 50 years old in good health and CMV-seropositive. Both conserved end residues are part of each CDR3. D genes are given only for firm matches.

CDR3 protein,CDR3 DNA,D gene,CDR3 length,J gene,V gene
CASSLRFGQGLQETQYF,TGTGCCAGCAGCTTACGGTTTGGACAGGGGCTCCAAGAGACCCAGTACTTC,TRBD1,17,TRBJ2-5,TRBV11-1
CASSLSGHTEAFF,TGTGCCAGCAGCTTATCAGGGCACACTGAAGCTTTCTTT,-,13,TRBJ1-1,TRBV7-8
CASSLGGYRGGYEQYF,TGTGCCAGCAGCTTAGGAGGATACCGGGGAGGCTACGAGCAGTACTTC,-,16,TRBJ2-7,TRBV5-8
CAWSVSASGAYEQYF,TGTGCCTGGAGTGTAAGTGCTAGCGGAGCCTACGAGCAGTACTTC,TRBD2,15,TRBJ2-7,TRBV30
CASSPTDRINEKLFF,TGTGCCAGCAGTCCCACCGACAGGATTAATGAAAAACTGTTTTTT,-,15,TRBJ1-4,TRBV28
CAWSGTDTQYF,TGTGCCTGGTCTGGCACAGATACGCAGTATTTT,-,11,TRBJ2-3,TRBV30
CASSSLATRTDTQYF,TGTGCCAGCAGCTCCCTAGCGACGCGCACAGATACGCAGTATTTT,-,15,TRBJ2-3,TRBV5-4
CASSLDTGEQYF,TGTGCCAGCAGCCTGGACACAGGCGAGCAGTACTTC,-,12,TRBJ2-7,TRBV6-6
CASSLSSGTDTQYF,TGTGCCAGCAGTTTATCCTCCGGGACAGATACGCAGTATTTT,-,14,TRBJ2-3,TRBV28
CASSELRGRGAGELFF,TGTGCCAGCAGTGAACTCAGGGGCAGGGGGGCCGGGGAGCTGTTTTTT,-,16,TRBJ2-2,TRBV2
CASRLAGGFETQYF,TGTGCCAGCAGACTAGCGGGAGGGTTTGAGACCCAGTACTTC,TRBD2,14,TRBJ2-5,TRBV6-5
CASSLVGTAYNEQFF,TGTGCCAGCAGCTTAGTCGGGACAGCTTACAATGAGCAGTTCTTC,TRBD1,15,TRBJ2-1,TRBV7-8
CASRLEARPAYNEQFF,TGTGCAAGTCGCTTAGAGGCTAGACCGGCCTACAATGAGCAGTTCTTC,-,16,TRBJ2-1,TRBV12-2
CASSRRDRGREGNQPQHF,TGTGCCAGTAGTAGACGGGACAGGGGGAGAGAAGGCAATCAGCCCCAGCATTTT,TRBD1,18,TRBJ1-5,TRBV19
CASSLEGQGAEGYTF,TGCGCCAGCAGCTTGGAAGGACAGGGGGCGGAGGGCTACACCTTC,TRBD1,15,TRBJ1-2,TRBV5-1
CASKRVSSYNEQFF,TGTGCCAGCAAGCGGGTCAGCTCCTACAATGAGCAGTTCTTC,-,14,TRBJ2-1,TRBV9
CASSPVQGANTEAFF,TGTGCCAGCAGTCCCGTCCAGGGCGCGAACACTGAAGCTTTCTTT,-,15,TRBJ1-1,TRBV25-1
CSVEAGQRYTF,TGCAGCGTTGAAGCTGGACAACGGTACACCTTC,-,11,TRBJ1-2,TRBV29-1
CASSQDLVGSPLHF,TGTGCCAGCAGCCAAGATTTAGTCGGGTCACCCCTCCACTTT,-,14,TRBJ1-6,TRBV14
CASSYRDTEETQYF,TGTGCCAGCAGCTACCGGGACACTGAAGAGACCCAGTACTTC,-,14,TRBJ2-5,TRBV5-4
CASSPERGEQYF,TGTGCCAGCAGCCCGGAGCGGGGCGAGCAGTACTTC,TRBD2,12,TRBJ2-7,TRBV11-2
CASIRKAATYEQYF,TGTGCCAGCATTCGGAAGGCGGCGACCTACGAGCAGTACTTC,-,14,TRBJ2-7,TRBV28
CASSPGLAESNEQFF,TGTGCCAGCAGCCCCGGACTAGCGGAAAGCAATGAGCAGTTCTTC,TRBD2,15,TRBJ2-1,TRBV11-1
CASSTGGGYTF,TGTGCCAGCAGCACGGGGGGTGGCTACACCTTC,-,11,TRBJ1-2,TRBV9
CASKKREPENIQYF,TGTGCCAGTAAGAAGCGGGAGCCGGAAAACATTCAGTACTTC,TRBD2,14,TRBJ2-4,TRBV19
CATSRAAGGMGSNQPQHF,TGTGCCACCAGCAGAGCGGCAGGGGGCATGGGGAGCAATCAGCCCCAGCATTTT,TRBD1,18,TRBJ1-5,TRBV15
CASTPGETSGRFLLFIYEQYF,TGTGCCAGCACCCCCGGGGAGACTAGCGGGAGATTTCTTCTCTTCATCTACGAGCAGTACTTC,TRBD2,21,TRBJ2-7,TRBV19
CASSVGGGLNEKLFF,TGTGCCAGCAGCGTAGGTGGGGGACTTAATGAAAAACTGTTTTTT,-,15,TRBJ1-4,TRBV9
CAWSVLGRTIAGELFF,TGTGCCTGGAGTGTACTAGGGAGAACCATAGCTGGGGAGCTGTTTTTT,-,16,TRBJ2-2,TRBV30
CASGKGADQPQHF,TGTGCCAGCGGCAAGGGGGCGGATCAGCCCCAGCATTTT,TRBD1,13,TRBJ1-5,TRBV5-6
CASSIQNYGYTF,TGTGCCAGTAGTATACAGAACTATGGCTACACCTTC,-,12,TRBJ1-2,TRBV19
CASSLELASETQYF,TGTGCCAGCAGCTTGGAACTAGCTAGTGAGACCCAGTACTTC,-,14,TRBJ2-5,TRBV5-4
CASSLVGDTQYF,TGTGCCAGCAGCTTAGTCGGAGATACGCAGTATTTT,-,12,TRBJ2-3,TRBV11-2
CASSLGGFNTEAFF,TGTGCCAGCAGTTTAGGGGGCTTCAACACTGAAGCTTTCTTT,-,14,TRBJ1-1,TRBV27
CASSQTGDEKLFF,TGTGCCAGCAGCCAGACAGGGGATGAAAAACTGTTTTTT,TRBD1,13,TRBJ1-4,TRBV6-4
CASSVGQGNTGELFF,TGTGCCAGCAGCGTAGGACAGGGGAACACCGGGGAGCTGTTTTTT,TRBD1,15,TRBJ2-2,TRBV9
CAWRRGSGTNNEQFF,TGTGCCTGGAGGAGAGGTAGCGGGACCAACAATGAGCAGTTCTTC,TRBD2,15,TRBJ2-1,TRBV30
CASSFFTVPNSNQPQHF,TGTGCCAGCAGTTTTTTCACAGTTCCGAATAGCAATCAGCCCCAGCATTTT,-,17,TRBJ1-5,TRBV28
CASSLGLAGYNEQFF,TGTGCCAGCAGCTTAGGACTAGCGGGGTACAATGAGCAGTTCTTC,TRBD2,15,TRBJ2-1,TRBV7-2
CASSLALAGGVGELFF,TGCGCCAGCAGCTTGGCCCTAGCGGGAGGCGTCGGGGAGCTGTTTTTT,TRBD2,16,TRBJ2-2,TRBV5-1
CASSFQVPGNTIYF,TGTGCCAGCAGCTTTCAGGTACCTGGAAACACCATATATTTT,-,14,TRBJ1-3,TRBV5-6
CASSANRGRGYTF,TGTGCCAGCAGTGCCAACAGGGGTCGAGGCTACACCTTC,TRBD1,13,TRBJ1-2,TRBV25-1
CASTTAGRETQYF,TGTGCCAGCACAACGGCAGGGAGGGAGACCCAGTACTTC,-,13,TRBJ2-5,TRBV27
CASSTGSFSGNTIYF,TGTGCCAGCAGCACCGGGTCCTTCTCTGGAAACACCATATATTTT,-,15,TRBJ1-3,TRBV28
CASSSLAQETQYF,TGTGCCAGCAGTTCTTTAGCCCAAGAGACCCAGTACTTC,-,13,TRBJ2-5,TRBV6-5
CASSYSPYSGNTIYF,TGTGCCAGCAGCTACTCTCCATACTCTGGAAACACCATATATTTT,-,15,TRBJ1-3,TRBV7-2
CASKASGDRWAEQYF,TGTGCCAGCAAGGCTAGCGGGGATCGCTGGGCCGAGCAGTACTTC,TRBD2,15,TRBJ2-7,TRBV27
CASSDRTGGWNNEQFF,TGTGCCAGCAGTGATCGGACGGGAGGGTGGAACAATGAGCAGTTCTTC,TRBD2,16,TRBJ2-1,TRBV25-1